Detailed here is one TCR beta chain. Its antigen is unknown. This sample is part of a study of T cell responses to AZD1222 COVID-19 vaccine. V was shortened by 1 base and J by 6 bases, with 12 bases between the two germline ends. CDR1 and CDR2 from the germline V gene are LGHNA and YNFKEQ. This CDR3 has 14 amino acids. The data were produced by immunoSEQ multiplex PCR, yet TCRdb's version contains in-frame clones alone and is incomplete. The sample contains 150,000 to 200,000 clones, 90% to 95% of which appear only once. Findings of the study overall: Scientists sampled the repertoires only once the peak T cell response had passed. Within unmutated variant regions lay the reported targets of nearly half of spike-specific TCRs. Increases in Spike-specific TCR breadth and depth were seen after two AZD1222 doses.

This chain links TRBV4-2 with TRBJ1-1; D might be TRBD1 (6 bases). The specimen comprised peripheral blood, sampled 28 days after the second AZD1222 dose. This receptor was obtained from an adult who received the AZD1222 COVID-19 vaccine. CDR3 sequence reads: CASSQGEQGAEAFF. CDR3 bases: TGTGCCAGCAGCCAAGGAGAACAGGGCGCTGAAGCTTTCTTT.